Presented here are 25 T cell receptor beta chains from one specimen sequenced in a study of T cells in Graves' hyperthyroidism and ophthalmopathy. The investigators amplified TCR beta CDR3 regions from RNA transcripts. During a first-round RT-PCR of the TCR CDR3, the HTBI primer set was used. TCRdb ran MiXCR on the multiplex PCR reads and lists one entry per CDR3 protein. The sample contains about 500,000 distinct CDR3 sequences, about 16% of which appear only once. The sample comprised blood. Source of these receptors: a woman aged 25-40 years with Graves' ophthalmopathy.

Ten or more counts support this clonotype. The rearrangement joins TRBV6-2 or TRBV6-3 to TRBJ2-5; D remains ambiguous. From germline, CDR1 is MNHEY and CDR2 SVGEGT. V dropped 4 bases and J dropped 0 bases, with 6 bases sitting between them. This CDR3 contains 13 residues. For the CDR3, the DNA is TGTGCCAGCAGTTTCGCCAACCAAGAGACCCAGTACTTC. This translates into CASSFANQETQYF.

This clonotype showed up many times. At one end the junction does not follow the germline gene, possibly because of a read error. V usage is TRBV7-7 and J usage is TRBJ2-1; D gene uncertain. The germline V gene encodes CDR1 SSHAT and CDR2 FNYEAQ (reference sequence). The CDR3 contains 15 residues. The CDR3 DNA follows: TGTGCTAGCAGCGCCCTACCGGAAGGGAACAATGAGCAGTTCTTC. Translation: CASSALPEGNNEQFF. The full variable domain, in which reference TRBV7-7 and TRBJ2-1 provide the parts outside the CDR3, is GAGVSQSPRYKVTKRGQDVTLRCDPISSHATLYWYQQALGQGPEFLTYFNYEAQPDKSGLPSDRFSAERPEGSISTLTIQRTEQRDSAMYRCASSALPEGNNEQFFGPGTRLTVL.

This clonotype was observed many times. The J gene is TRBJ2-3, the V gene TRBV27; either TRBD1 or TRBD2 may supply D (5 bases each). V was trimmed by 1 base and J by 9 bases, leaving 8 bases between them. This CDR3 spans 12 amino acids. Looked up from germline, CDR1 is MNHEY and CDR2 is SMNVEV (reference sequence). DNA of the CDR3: TGTGCCAGCAGTTTATTGGGGGTGACGCAGTATTTT. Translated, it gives CASSLLGVTQYF.

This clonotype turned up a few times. The CDR3 spells CSAPPTANYGYTF. CDR3 sequence (DNA): TGCAGTGCTCCCCCGACGGCAAACTATGGCTACACCTTC. V usage is TRBV20-1 and J usage is TRBJ1-2; D unresolved. Germline V lookup: CDR1 DFQATT, CDR2 SNEGSKA (reference sequence). Trimming took off 5 bases at V and 2 bases at J, with 12 bases between the two ends. The CDR3 runs to 13 residues.

The CDR3 is CASSRLGGDLPDTQYF. DNA of the CDR3: TGCGCCAGCAGCCGCCTCGGAGGGGACCTGCCAGATACGCAGTATTTT. The J gene is TRBJ2-3, the V gene TRBV4-3; a weak D match, TRBD2 (6 bases). This CDR3 is 16 amino acids long. Germline-derived CDR1 and CDR2 are LGHNA and YSLEER. V shed 4 bases and J shed 4 bases, with 18 bases lying between them.

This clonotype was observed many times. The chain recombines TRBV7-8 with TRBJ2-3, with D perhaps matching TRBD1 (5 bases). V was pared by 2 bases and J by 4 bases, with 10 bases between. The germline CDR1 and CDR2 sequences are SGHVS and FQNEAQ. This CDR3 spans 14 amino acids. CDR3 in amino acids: CASSLKGPPDTQYF. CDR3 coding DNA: TGTGCCAGCAGCTTAAAGGGGCCACCAGATACGCAGTATTTT.

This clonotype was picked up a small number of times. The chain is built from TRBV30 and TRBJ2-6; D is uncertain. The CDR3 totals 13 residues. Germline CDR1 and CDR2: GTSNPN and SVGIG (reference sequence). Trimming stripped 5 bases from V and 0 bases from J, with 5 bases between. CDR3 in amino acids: CAWDFSGANVLTF. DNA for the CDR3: TGTGCCTGGGATTTCTCTGGGGCCAACGTCCTGACTTTC.

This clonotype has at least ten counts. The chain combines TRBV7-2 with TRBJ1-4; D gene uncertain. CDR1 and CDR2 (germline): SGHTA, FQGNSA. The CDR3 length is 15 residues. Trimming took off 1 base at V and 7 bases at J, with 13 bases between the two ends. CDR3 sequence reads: CASSLGSTTSEKLFF. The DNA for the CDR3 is TGTGCCAGCAGCTTAGGCTCGACTACGAGTGAAAAACTGTTTTTT. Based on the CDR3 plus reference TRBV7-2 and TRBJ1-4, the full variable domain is GAGVSQSPSNKVTEKGKDVELRCDPISGHTALYWYRQSLGQGLEFLIYFQGNSAPDKSGLPSDRFSAERTGGSVSTLTIQRTQQEDSAVYLCASSLGSTTSEKLFFGSGTQLSVL.

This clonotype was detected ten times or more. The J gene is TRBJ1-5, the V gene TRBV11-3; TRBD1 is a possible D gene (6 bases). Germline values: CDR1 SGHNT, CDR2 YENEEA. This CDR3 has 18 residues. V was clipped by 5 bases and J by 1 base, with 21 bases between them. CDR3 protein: CASSAQGHGIKSNQPQHF. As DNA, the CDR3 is TGTGCCAGCAGCGCACAGGGACACGGAATTAAGAGCAATCAGCCCCAGCATTTT.

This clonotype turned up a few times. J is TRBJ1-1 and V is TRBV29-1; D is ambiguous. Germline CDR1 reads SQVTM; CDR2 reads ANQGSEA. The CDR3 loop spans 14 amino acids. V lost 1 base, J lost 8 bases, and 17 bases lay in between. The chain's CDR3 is CSVEGGGIVPEAFF. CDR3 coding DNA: TGCAGCGTTGAAGGGGGTGGCATAGTCCCCGAAGCTTTCTTT.

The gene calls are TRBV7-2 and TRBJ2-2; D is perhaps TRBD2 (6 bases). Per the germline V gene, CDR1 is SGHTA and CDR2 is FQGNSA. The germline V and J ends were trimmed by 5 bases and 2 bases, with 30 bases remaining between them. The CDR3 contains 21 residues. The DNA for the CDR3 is TGTGCCAGCAGCAAACCCCGGTTTAGCGGCCGACTCCCAGGAAACACCGGGGAGCTGTTTTTT. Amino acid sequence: CASSKPRFSGRLPGNTGELFF.

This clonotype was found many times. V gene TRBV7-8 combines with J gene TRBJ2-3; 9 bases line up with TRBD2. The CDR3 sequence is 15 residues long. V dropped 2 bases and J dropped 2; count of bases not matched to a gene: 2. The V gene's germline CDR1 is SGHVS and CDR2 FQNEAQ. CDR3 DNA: TGTGCCAGCAGCTTACGACTAGCGGTCACAGATACGCAGTATTTT. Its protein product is CASSLRLAVTDTQYF.

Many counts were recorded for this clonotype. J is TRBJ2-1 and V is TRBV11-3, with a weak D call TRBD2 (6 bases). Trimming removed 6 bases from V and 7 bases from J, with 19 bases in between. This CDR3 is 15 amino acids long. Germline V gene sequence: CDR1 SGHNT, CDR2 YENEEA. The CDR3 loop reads CASSFGRLALNEQFF. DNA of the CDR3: TGTGCCAGCAGTTTCGGGAGACTGGCCTTAAATGAGCAGTTCTTC.

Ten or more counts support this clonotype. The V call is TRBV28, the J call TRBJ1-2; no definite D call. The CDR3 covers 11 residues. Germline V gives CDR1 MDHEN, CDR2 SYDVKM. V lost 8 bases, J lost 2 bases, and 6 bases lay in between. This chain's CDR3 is CASGPNYGYTF. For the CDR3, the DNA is TGTGCCAGCGGGCCAAACTATGGCTACACCTTC.

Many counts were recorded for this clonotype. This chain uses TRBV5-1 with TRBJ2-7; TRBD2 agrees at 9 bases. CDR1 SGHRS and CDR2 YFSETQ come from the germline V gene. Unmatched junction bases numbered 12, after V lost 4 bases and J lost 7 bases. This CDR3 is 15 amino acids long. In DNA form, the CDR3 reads TGCGCCAGCAGCCCCCTGGCTAGCGGGACGGGGGAGCAGTACTTC. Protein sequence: CASSPLASGTGEQYF.

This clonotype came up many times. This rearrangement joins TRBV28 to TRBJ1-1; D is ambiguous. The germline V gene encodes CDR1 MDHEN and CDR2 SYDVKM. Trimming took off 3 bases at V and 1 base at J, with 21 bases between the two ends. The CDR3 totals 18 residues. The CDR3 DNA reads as TGTGCCAGCAGTTTCCCCGATTCAGTCTGGCGAGGGAACACTGAAGCTTTCTTT. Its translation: CASSFPDSVWRGNTEAFF.

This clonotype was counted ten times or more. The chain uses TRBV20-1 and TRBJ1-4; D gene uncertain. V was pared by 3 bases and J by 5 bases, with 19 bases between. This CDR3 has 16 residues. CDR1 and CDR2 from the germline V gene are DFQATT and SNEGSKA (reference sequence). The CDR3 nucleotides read TGCAGTGCTAGCCGCCGGGTCCGTCTCTCGAATGAAAAACTGTTTTTT. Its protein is CSASRRVRLSNEKLFF.

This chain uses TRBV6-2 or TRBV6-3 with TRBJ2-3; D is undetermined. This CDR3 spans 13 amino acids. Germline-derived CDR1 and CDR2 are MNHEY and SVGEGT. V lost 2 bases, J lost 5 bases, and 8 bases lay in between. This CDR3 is CASSYRNLDTQYF. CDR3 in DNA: TGTGCCAGCAGTTACCGAAACCTAGATACGCAGTATTTT.

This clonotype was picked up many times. CDR3 DNA: TGTGCCAGCAGCTTAGAGATAGCGGGAGGCCTCCAAGAGACCCAGTACTTC. Amino acids: CASSLEIAGGLQETQYF. The chain links TRBV7-2 to TRBJ2-5; 10 bases agree with TRBD2. The trim removed 1 base at V and 1 base at J, leaving 6 bases unmatched. The CDR3 is made up of 17 amino acids. In germline, CDR1 is SGHTA, CDR2 FQGNSA.

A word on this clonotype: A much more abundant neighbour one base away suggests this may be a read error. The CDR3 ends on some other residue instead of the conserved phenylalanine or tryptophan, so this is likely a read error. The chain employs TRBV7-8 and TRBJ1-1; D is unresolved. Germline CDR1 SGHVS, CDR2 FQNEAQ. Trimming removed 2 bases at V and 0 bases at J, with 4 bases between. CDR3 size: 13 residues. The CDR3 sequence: CASSLLVNTEAFS. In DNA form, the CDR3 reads TGTGCCAGCAGCTTATTAGTGAACACTGAAGCTTTCTCT.

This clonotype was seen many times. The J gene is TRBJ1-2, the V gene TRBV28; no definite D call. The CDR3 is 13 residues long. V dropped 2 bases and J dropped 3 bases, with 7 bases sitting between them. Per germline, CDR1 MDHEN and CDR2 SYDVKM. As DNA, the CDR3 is TGTGCCAGCAGTTTAGAACCACACTATGGCTACACCTTC. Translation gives CASSLEPHYGYTF.

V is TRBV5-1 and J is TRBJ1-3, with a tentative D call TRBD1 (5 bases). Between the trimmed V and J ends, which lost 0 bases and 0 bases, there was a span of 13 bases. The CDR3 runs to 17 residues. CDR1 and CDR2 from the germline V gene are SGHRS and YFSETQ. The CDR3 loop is CASSLEFQGPSGNTIYF. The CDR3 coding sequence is TGCGCCAGCAGCTTGGAATTCCAGGGCCCCTCTGGAAACACCATATATTTT.

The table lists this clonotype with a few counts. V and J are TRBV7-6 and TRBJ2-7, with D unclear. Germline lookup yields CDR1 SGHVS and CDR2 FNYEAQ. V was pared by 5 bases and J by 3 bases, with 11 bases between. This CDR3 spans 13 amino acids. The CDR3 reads CASSTVNGYEQYF. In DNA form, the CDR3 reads TGTGCCAGCAGCACGGTAAACGGCTACGAGCAGTACTTC.

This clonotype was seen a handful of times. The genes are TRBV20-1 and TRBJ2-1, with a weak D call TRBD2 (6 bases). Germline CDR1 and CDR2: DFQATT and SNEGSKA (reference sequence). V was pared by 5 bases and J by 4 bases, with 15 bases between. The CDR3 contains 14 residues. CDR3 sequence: CSAPLGGRYNEQFF. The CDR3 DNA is TGCAGTGCTCCCCTCGGAGGGAGATACAATGAGCAGTTCTTC.

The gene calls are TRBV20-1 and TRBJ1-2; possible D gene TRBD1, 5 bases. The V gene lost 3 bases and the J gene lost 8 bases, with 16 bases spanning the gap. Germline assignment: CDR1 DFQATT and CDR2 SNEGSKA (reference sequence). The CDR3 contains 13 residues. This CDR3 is CSARAPWRGGYTF. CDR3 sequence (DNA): TGCAGTGCTAGGGCCCCATGGAGGGGAGGCTACACCTTC.